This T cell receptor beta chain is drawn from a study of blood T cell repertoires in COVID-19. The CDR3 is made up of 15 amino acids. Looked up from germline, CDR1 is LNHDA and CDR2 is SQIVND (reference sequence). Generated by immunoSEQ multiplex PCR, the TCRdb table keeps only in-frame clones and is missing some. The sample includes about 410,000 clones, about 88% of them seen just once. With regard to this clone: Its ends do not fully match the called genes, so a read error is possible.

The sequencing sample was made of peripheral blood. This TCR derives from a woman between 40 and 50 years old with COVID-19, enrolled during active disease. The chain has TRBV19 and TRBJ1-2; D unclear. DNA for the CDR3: TGTGCCAGTAGCCGCGGACTCCGGGAGACCTATGGCCACACCTTC. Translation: CASSRGLRETYGHTF.